This T cell receptor (beta chain) comes out of a study of blood T cell repertoires in COVID-19. Study context: The study counted Cohort 3 donors as recovered given two negative PCRs, clearance, or symptom resolution. T cells, B-cell-depleted T cells, or PBMCs provided the cDNA or gDNA that served as material.

CDR1 and CDR2 (germline): MGHRA, YSYEKL. The CDR3 covers 15 residues. Deletions cut 0 bases from V and 2 bases from J, with 11 bases between. Some clones are missing from TCRdb's copy, which holds only in-frame ones; the method was immunoSEQ multiplex PCR. The data contain a few hundred thousand clones, about 87% of them seen just once; the ten biggest clones take up around 2%. The gene calls are TRBV4-1 and TRBJ2-7; no definite D call. Sequencing was performed on PBMCs or T cells enriched from blood (not recorded which). The sequence came from a man in his forties or fifties in a cohort exposed to, infected with or recovered from COVID-19 (not recorded which). DNA of the CDR3: TGCGCCAGCAGCCAAGAGTACGCCACAGCCTACGAGCAGTACTTC. This codes for CASSQEYATAYEQYF.